A single sample gave rise to the 2 T cell receptor beta chains below, sequenced in a study of Ad26.COV2.S vaccination and SARS-CoV-2 variants. Measured with immunoSEQ multiplex PCR; TCRdb has only the in-frame clones, and not every one. The sample contains around 420,000 clones, roughly 90% of which appear only once. This sample's treatment: about 20 received Ad26.COV2.S at low or high dose, single or two shots; roughly five received placebo; per-sample allocation not given. It was on day 63 after the first vaccine or placebo injection that samples were taken. The sample in question was peripheral blood, obtained in a trial of Ad26.COV2.S vaccine versus placebo. These receptors came from a person aged 18-65 years who received the Ad26.COV2.S COVID-19 vaccine or a placebo.

The J gene is TRBJ2-7, the V gene TRBV5-6; 9 bases agree with TRBD1. The CDR3 loop spans 16 amino acids. The V and J ends lost 0 bases and 1 base, in that order; junction bases with no gene match: 5. The germline V gene has CDR1 SGHDT and CDR2 YYEEEE. CDR3 bases: TGTGCCAGCAGCTTGGGGACAGGGGCGTTATCCTACGAGCAGTACTTC. It codes for CASSLGTGALSYEQYF.

The chain links TRBV6-4 to TRBJ1-1; maybe TRBD1 (5 bases). Germline V gives CDR1 MRHNA, CDR2 SNTAGT. The length of the CDR3 is 13 residues. Trimming took 6 bases from V and 1 from J, leaving 9 bases between them. In DNA form, the CDR3 reads TGTGCCAGCAGAGAGACAGAGAACACTGAAGCTTTCTTT. It translates to CASRETENTEAFF.